A single sample is the source of the 21 T cell receptor beta chains below, sequenced in a study of T cell responses to AZD1222 COVID-19 vaccine. TCRdb's copy holds only in-frame clones and misses some; the assay was immunoSEQ multiplex PCR. The sample contains 110,000 to 150,000 clones, 92% of which appear only once. Source: peripheral blood, taken 28 days after the second AZD1222 dose. All receptors come from an adult who received the AZD1222 COVID-19 vaccine.

The chain employs TRBV29-1 and TRBJ2-3, with unresolved D. Per germline, CDR1 SQVTM and CDR2 ANQGSEA. The CDR3 consists of 13 residues. Trimming took off 4 bases at V and 2 bases at J, with 10 bases between the two ends. CDR3 amino acids: CSVGDFNTDTQYF. The CDR3 nucleotides are TGCAGCGTTGGGGATTTTAACACAGATACGCAGTATTTT.

The genes are TRBV28 and TRBJ1-2; 8 bases match TRBD1. The CDR3 runs 15 residues. Per germline, CDR1 MDHEN and CDR2 SYDVKM. The V and J ends lost 6 bases and 0 bases, in that order; junction bases with no gene match: 6. CDR3 sequence (DNA): TGTGCCAGCAGCAGCGGACAGGGCGCTAACTATGGCTACACCTTC. Its translation: CASSSGQGANYGYTF.

CDR3 sequence (DNA): TGCAGTGCGTTCAGGGGGCACGGCTACACCTTC. Protein product: CSAFRGHGYTF. The J gene is TRBJ1-2, the V gene TRBV20-1, with 8 bases matching TRBD1. CDR1 is DFQATT and CDR2 is SNEGSKA in the germline V gene (reference sequence). CDR3 length: 11 residues. V lost 6 bases, J lost 8 bases, and 5 bases stayed unmatched.

The rearrangement joins TRBV4-2 to TRBJ1-2; D possibly corresponds to TRBD1 (6 bases). The CDR3 contains 16 residues. With 0 bases removed from V and 1 base from J, the gap between germline ends came to 12 bases. Germline V gene data show CDR1 as LGHNA and CDR2 as YNFKEQ. The CDR3 reads CASSQDQTGLNYGYTF. The CDR3 DNA sequence: TGTGCCAGCAGCCAAGATCAGACAGGACTTAACTATGGCTACACCTTC.

J is TRBJ2-3 and V is TRBV5-1; 8 bases are a match to TRBD2. Germline CDR1 SGHRS, CDR2 YFSETQ. The CDR3 is made up of 15 amino acids. V trimming: 4 bases; J trimming: 2 bases; junction bases outside the gene matches: 6. The CDR3 region is CASSPSGRDTDTQYF. The CDR3 DNA reads TGCGCCAGCAGCCCAAGCGGGAGAGACACAGATACGCAGTATTTT.

The chain joins TRBV18 to TRBJ2-2; unclear D gene. There are 15 residues in the CDR3. Germline V gives CDR1 KGHSH, CDR2 LQKENI. The germline V and J ends were trimmed by 3 bases and 1 base, with 9 bases remaining between them. The CDR3 here is CASSPGAENTGELFF. The CDR3 DNA sequence: TGTGCCAGCTCACCTGGAGCTGAGAACACCGGGGAGCTGTTTTTT. Combining the CDR3 with reference TRBV18 and TRBJ2-2 gives the whole variable domain NAGVMQNPRHLVRRRGQEARLRCSPMKGHSHVYWYRQLPEEGLKFMVYLQKENIIDESGMPKERFSAEFPKEGPSILRIQQVVRGDSAAYFCASSPGAENTGELFFGEGSRLTVL.

This chain joins TRBV7-9 and TRBJ1-6; 9 bases map to TRBD1. This CDR3 is 14 amino acids long. The trim removed 6 bases at V and 9 bases at J, leaving 6 bases unmatched. CDR1 and CDR2 (germline): SEHNR, FQNEAQ (reference sequence). CDR3 sequence (DNA): TGTGCCAGCAGACCGGGACAGGGAGGTTCACCCCTCCACTTT. This codes for CASRPGQGGSPLHF.

V is TRBV10-3 and J is TRBJ2-3; D is unclear. This CDR3 spans 13 amino acids. V was pared by 8 bases and J by 2 bases, with 11 bases between. Germline CDR1 ENHRY, CDR2 SYGVKD. The DNA of the CDR3 is TGTGCCATCGCCAGGAAAGTCACAGATACGCAGTATTTT. Encoded protein: CAIARKVTDTQYF.

The rearrangement joins TRBV7-8 to TRBJ2-7; D call uncertain. The ends were cut back, 2 bases at V and 2 bases at J, with 10 bases in the middle. Germline V gene sequence: CDR1 SGHVS, CDR2 FQNEAQ. The CDR3 totals 14 residues. This CDR3 reads CASSLMRGTYEQYF. The CDR3 DNA reads TGTGCCAGCAGCTTAATGAGAGGTACCTACGAGCAGTACTTC.

The rearrangement links TRBV9 to TRBJ1-1, with D maybe TRBD1 (6 bases). The CDR3 is made up of 15 amino acids. The ends were cut back, 3 bases at V and 5 bases at J, with 17 bases in the middle. Per the germline V gene, CDR1 is SGDLS and CDR2 is YYNGEE. The CDR3 spells CASSAKGGMSTEAFF. The CDR3 region has the DNA TGTGCCAGCAGCGCCAAGGGGGGGATGAGTACTGAAGCTTTCTTT.

This clone came up once. The genes are TRBV27 and TRBJ1-6; D may be TRBD1 (6 bases). Trimming took off 2 bases at V and 5 bases at J, with 10 bases between the two ends. Germline V gene lookup returns CDR1 MNHEY and CDR2 SMNVEV (reference sequence). The CDR3 has 15 residues. In nucleotides, the CDR3 is TGTGCCAGCAGTTTAAGGACAGTCAATAATTCACCCCTCCACTTT. Its translation: CASSLRTVNNSPLHF.

The chain has TRBV5-4 and TRBJ2-7; D gene uncertain. Deletions cut 0 bases from V and 2 bases from J, with 12 bases between. From germline, CDR1 is SGHNT and CDR2 YYREEE (reference sequence). The CDR3 runs 15 residues. CDR3 nucleotide sequence: TGTGCCAGCAGCTTGGACGGCAGCTTTACCTACGAGCAGTACTTC. Translation gives CASSLDGSFTYEQYF. Drawing the rest from reference TRBV5-4 and TRBJ2-7, the complete variable domain is ETGVTQSPTHLIKTRGQQVTLRCSSQSGHNTVSWYQQALGQGPQFIFQYYREEENGRGNFPPRFSGLQFPNYSSELNVNALELDDSALYLCASSLDGSFTYEQYFGPGTRLTVT.

The V gene is TRBV7-2, the J gene TRBJ2-2; 14 positions agree with TRBD2. Unmatched junction bases numbered 5, after V lost 4 bases and J lost 13 bases. The CDR3 runs 14 residues. CDR1 SGHTA and CDR2 FQGNSA come from the germline V gene. CDR3 sequence: CASSSGLAGGVLFF. In DNA, the CDR3 is TGTGCCAGCAGCTCCGGACTAGCGGGAGGAGTGCTGTTTTTT.

This chain connects TRBV28 to TRBJ2-2; D not resolved. The length of the CDR3 is 15 residues. Per germline, CDR1 MDHEN and CDR2 SYDVKM. V shed 2 bases and J shed 4 bases, with 11 bases lying between them. CDR3: CASSLGVSFTGELFF. The DNA of the CDR3 is TGTGCCAGCAGTTTAGGTGTCAGTTTCACCGGGGAGCTGTTTTTT.

The rearrangement joins TRBV3-1 (or the pseudogene TRBV3-2) to TRBJ1-1, with D unresolved. This CDR3 has 14 amino acids. In germline, CDR1 is LGHDT, CDR2 YNNKEL (reference sequence). The V gene lost 6 bases and the J gene lost 4 bases, with 15 bases spanning the gap. CDR3 coding DNA: TGTGCCAGCAGTTATAGTCCGGCCGGCACTGAAGCTTTCTTT. Its translation is CASSYSPAGTEAFF.

The chain uses TRBV30 and TRBJ2-7, with TRBD2 identical over 12 bases. The germline gives CDR1 GTSNPN, CDR2 SVGIG (reference sequence). The CDR3 is 17 residues long. V lost 2 bases to trimming and J lost 3 bases; unmatched junction nucleotides: 11. The chain's CDR3 is CAWSPLWTSGVRYEQYF. Here the CDR3 DNA reads TGTGCCTGGAGTCCCCTATGGACTAGCGGGGTTCGCTACGAGCAGTACTTC.

The genes are TRBV19 and TRBJ1-5; the D is unclear. The germline V gene encodes CDR1 LNHDA and CDR2 SQIVND (reference sequence). CDR3 size: 12 residues. The V gene lost 6 bases and the J gene lost 4 bases, with 7 bases spanning the gap. CDR3 sequence reads: CASRRVNQPQHF. CDR3 coding DNA: TGTGCCAGTAGAAGGGTTAATCAGCCCCAGCATTTT. Together with reference TRBV19 and TRBJ1-5, the CDR3 gives the full variable domain: DGGITQSPKYLFRKEGQNVTLSCEQNLNHDAMYWYRQDPGQGLRLIYYSQIVNDFQKGDIAEGYSVSREKKESFPLTVTSAQKNPTAFYLCASRRVNQPQHFGDGTRLSIL.

There are a few counts of this clone. V gene TRBV2 combines with J gene TRBJ2-1, with no clear D. The CDR3 extends over 10 amino acids. Trimming cost V 6 bases and J 9 bases, with 6 bases left between them. Germline V gene lookup returns CDR1 SNHLY and CDR2 FYNNEI. CDR3 coding DNA: TGTGCCAGCAGAGTCATTGAGCAGTTCTTC. It codes for CASRVIEQFF.

The genes are TRBV9 and TRBJ1-3; weak D call: TRBD1 (5 bases). Germline V gene sequence: CDR1 SGDLS, CDR2 YYNGEE. V shed 3 bases and J shed 2 bases, with 12 bases lying between them. There are 15 residues in the CDR3. CDR3 DNA: TGTGCCAGCAGCGGAAGGGGCCCCGCTGGAAACACCATATATTTT. It encodes CASSGRGPAGNTIYF.

The chain carries TRBV18 and TRBJ1-4; 7 bases match TRBD1. The CDR3 runs 15 residues. Germline trimming cut 6 bases from V and 0 bases from J; bases unmatched to any gene: 4. CDR1 KGHSH and CDR2 LQKENI come from the germline V gene. CDR3 amino acids: CASSRDSPTNEKLFF. CDR3 in DNA: TGTGCCAGCTCGAGGGACAGCCCAACTAATGAAAAACTGTTTTTT.

The CDR3 coding sequence is TGCGCCAGCAGCCCGGGACCGACGCCGGCCGAGCAGTACTTC. It codes for CASSPGPTPAEQYF. The chain carries TRBV5-1 and TRBJ2-7, with D perhaps being TRBD1 or TRBD2 (5 bases each). The germline gives CDR1 SGHRS, CDR2 YFSETQ. V lost 4 bases, J lost 6 bases, and 17 bases lay in between. This CDR3 has 14 amino acids.